This T cell receptor (beta chain) appears in the sequencing data of a study of cytomegalovirus exposure and HLA in healthy donors. Primers: 60 Vbeta forward and 13 Jbeta reverse. TCRdb's copy holds only in-frame clones and misses some; the assay was immunoSEQ multiplex PCR. The repertoire holds around 28,000 clones, with about 86% as singletons. About this clone itself: Its matching antigen is unknown.

The V gene end was trimmed by 6 bases and the J gene end by 1 base; junction bases not matched to a gene: 10. CDR1 SGHRS and CDR2 YFSETQ come from the germline V gene. The CDR3 is made up of 18 amino acids. Study-wide results and caveats: Later, TCR association rates were found to vary by HLA locus, highest for DRB1 and lowest for HLA-C. Association with HLA alleles at 0.05 false discovery rate was found for approximately 18,000 TCR beta sequences in a later analysis.

Sequencing was performed on PBMCs. The source of this sequence is a boy younger than 18 in good health and CMV-seronegative. The V and J genes are TRBV5-1 and TRBJ2-3; 14 nucleotides agree with TRBD2. CDR3 nucleotides: TGCGCCAGCATCCTCGGGACTAGCGGGGGAAGGGGCACAGATACGCAGTATTTT. This codes for CASILGTSGGRGTDTQYF.